Below, one T cell receptor beta chain is given with its context. Amplification used 60 Vbeta primers and 13 Jbeta primers. Clones were sequenced by immunoSEQ multiplex PCR, and TCRdb holds only the in-frame ones, with some missing. Seen here are about 120,000 clones, about 73% observed once, and the top ten hold roughly 3.1%. From germline, CDR1 is SGDLS and CDR2 YYNGEE. The ends were cut back, 2 bases at V and 9 bases at J, with 12 bases in the middle. This CDR3 region has 14 residues. This specimen comes from a study of cytomegalovirus exposure and HLA in healthy donors. The rearrangement links TRBV9 to TRBJ1-6; tentatively, D is TRBD1 (5 bases). The clonotype comes from a young woman in good health and CMV-seropositive. Sequenced: PBMCs. CDR3 in amino acids: CASSVQGTGSPLHF. CDR3 coding DNA: TGTGCCAGCAGCGTTCAGGGAACGGGTTCACCCCTCCACTTT.